A single sample gave rise to the 27 T cell receptor beta chains below, sequenced in a study of T cells after yellow fever vaccination. Each CDR3 protein gets one entry after TCRdb re-called the 5' RACE reads with MiXCR. This table holds hundreds of thousands of distinct CDR3 sequences, around an eighth found once. The sample in question was PBMCs, obtained on the day of the yellow fever booster vaccination. The receptor source for this set is a man aged 30 to 39 who received the YFV17D yellow fever vaccine.

Here the CDR3 reads CSATRTSGSEQYF. For the CDR3, the DNA is TGCAGTGCTACGAGGACTAGCGGAAGTGAGCAGTACTTC. The chain uses TRBV20-1 and TRBJ2-1, with 10 positions matching TRBD2. Judging by the DNA end, TRBJ2-7 fits better; the J call may be wrong. From germline, CDR1 is DFQATT and CDR2 SNEGSKA (reference sequence). The length of the CDR3 is 13 residues.

As regards this clonotype: This may stem from a read error, because a much larger clone lies one nucleotide away. The conserved final phenylalanine or tryptophan is absent from the CDR3, which likely points to a read error. The chain recombines TRBV12-3 or TRBV12-4 with TRBJ2-1; 10 bases match TRBD2. The CDR3 runs 15 residues. Germline trimming cut 1 base from V and 6 bases from J; bases unmatched to any gene: 3. The CDR3 region has the DNA TGTGCCAGCAGTTTAGAGCGGGAGGGCCTCAATGAGCAGTTCTCC. Its protein is CASSLEREGLNEQFS.

The sample holds a few counts of this clonotype. The chain carries TRBV18 and TRBJ2-7; possible D gene TRBD2, 5 bases. The V end was cut by 4 bases, the J end by 0 bases, with 10 bases between. Germline assignment: CDR1 KGHSH and CDR2 LQKENI. The CDR3 sequence is 14 residues long. Here the CDR3 DNA reads TGTGCCAGCTCACTGGAGGTGGTCTCCTACGAGCAGTACTTC. This gives the protein CASSLEVVSYEQYF.

This chain connects TRBV5-4 to TRBJ2-5; D call uncertain. CDR1 and CDR2 from the germline V gene are SGHNT and YYREEE (reference sequence). Trimming cost V 3 bases and J 1 base, with 10 bases left between them. CDR3 length: 14 amino acids. The CDR3 sequence: CASSWEGPQETQYF. In DNA form, the CDR3 reads TGTGCCAGCAGCTGGGAAGGGCCCCAAGAGACCCAGTACTTC.

CDR3 nucleotide sequence: TGTGCCAGCAGCTTTAGGCCAGGGGGCTACAATGAGCAGTTCTTC. This sequence encodes CASSFRPGGYNEQFF. The rearrangement links TRBV5-6 to TRBJ2-1; 7 bases agree with TRBD1. This CDR3 is 15 amino acids long. CDR1 and CDR2 (germline): SGHDT, YYEEEE. The V and J ends lost 2 bases and 3 bases, in that order; junction bases with no gene match: 5. Using reference TRBV5-6 and TRBJ2-1 for the parts outside the CDR3, the full variable domain is DAGVTQSPTHLIKTRGQQVTLRCSPKSGHDTVSWYQQALGQGPQFIFQYYEEEERQRGNFPDRFSGHQFPNYSSELNVNALLLGDSALYLCASSFRPGGYNEQFFGPGTRLTVL.

This rearrangement joins TRBV29-1 to TRBJ2-5, with 12 bases lining up with TRBD1. The CDR3 covers 14 residues. Germline V lookup: CDR1 SQVTM, CDR2 ANQGSEA. Losses at the gene ends were 3 bases for V and 4 bases for J; bases not matched to a gene: 3. The CDR3 protein is CSVDGTGGLETQYF. For the CDR3, the DNA is TGCAGCGTTGACGGGACAGGGGGCTTAGAGACCCAGTACTTC.

This clonotype was recorded a few times. This chain joins TRBV5-5 and TRBJ1-2; D is unresolved. V lost 0 bases, J lost 5 bases, and 11 bases lay in between. Germline values: CDR1 SGHKS, CDR2 YYEKEE (reference sequence). This CDR3 has 14 residues. The CDR3 loop reads CASSLEGRVYGYTF. CDR3 in DNA: TGTGCCAGCAGCTTGGAGGGAAGGGTTTATGGCTACACCTTC.

This clonotype was observed a handful of times. V usage is TRBV6-1 and J usage is TRBJ2-1; 7 bases map to TRBD2. Germline lookup yields CDR1 MNHNS and CDR2 SASEGT. The CDR3 consists of 13 residues. After removal of 2 bases from V and 7 bases from J, the junction contained 2 bases not matched to a gene. The CDR3: CASSEREGNEQFF. CDR3 coding DNA: TGTGCCAGCAGTGAAAGGGAGGGGAATGAGCAGTTCTTC.

The V and J genes are TRBV10-1 and TRBJ2-1; D gene unclear. CDR3 length: 16 residues. From germline, CDR1 is WNHNN and CDR2 SYGVQD (reference sequence). The germline V and J ends were trimmed by 8 bases and 2 bases, with 19 bases remaining between them. CDR3 protein: CASSLSPEPPYNEQFF. The CDR3, as DNA: TGCGCCAGCTCCCTCTCCCCGGAGCCCCCCTACAATGAGCAGTTCTTC.

This chain links TRBV29-1 with TRBJ2-7; D gene ambiguous. CDR1 SQVTM and CDR2 ANQGSEA come from the germline V gene. The CDR3 contains 13 residues. V was shortened by 2 bases and J by 0 bases, with 8 bases between the two germline ends. The CDR3 region has the DNA TGCAGCGTTGAATTTTCGGCCTCCTACGAGCAGTACTTC. It yields the protein CSVEFSASYEQYF.

This chain connects TRBV6-2 or TRBV6-3 to TRBJ1-5; D is unclear. Trimming shortened V by 7 bases and J by 9 bases, and 13 bases separated the two germline ends. This CDR3 contains 12 residues. Germline CDR1 MNHEY, CDR2 SVGEGT. The CDR3 spells CASTDPPRPQHF. The CDR3 nucleotides are TGTGCCAGCACCGACCCCCCGAGGCCCCAGCATTTT.

J is TRBJ2-7 and V is TRBV9; D is unclear. Germline CDR1 reads SGDLS; CDR2 reads YYNGEE. Trimming removed 0 bases from V and 3 bases from J, with 10 bases in between. There are 14 residues in the CDR3. DNA for the CDR3: TGTGCCAGCAGCGTAGTGGACCTCGACTACGAGCAGTACTTC. Its protein product is CASSVVDLDYEQYF. Supplemented by reference TRBV9 and TRBJ2-7, the full variable domain reads DSGVTQTPKHLITATGQRVTLRCSPRSGDLSVYWYQQSLDQGLQFLIQYYNGEERAKGNILERFSAQQFPDLHSELNLSSLELGDSALYFCASSVVDLDYEQYFGPGTRLTVT.

This clonotype was found a few times. The chain couples TRBV28 to TRBJ2-3, with D tentatively TRBD1 (6 bases). Germline V gene lookup returns CDR1 MDHEN and CDR2 SYDVKM. There are 16 residues in the CDR3. V dropped 6 bases and J dropped 7 bases, with 23 bases sitting between them. CDR3 DNA sequence: TGTGCCAGCAGCCCCTGGGGGTATGGGGGCAAACATACGCAGTATTTT. This gives the protein CASSPWGYGGKHTQYF. Variable domain in full (rest from reference TRBV28 and TRBJ2-3): DVKVTQSSRYLVKRTGEKVFLECVQDMDHENMFWYRQDPGLGLRLIYFSYDVKMKEKGDIPEGYSVSREKKERFSLILESASTNQTSMYLCASSPWGYGGKHTQYFGPGTRLTVL.

There are a few counts of this clonotype. This rearrangement joins TRBV10-1 to TRBJ2-5; no clear D. The germline V gene encodes CDR1 WNHNN and CDR2 SYGVQD (reference sequence). The CDR3 covers 13 residues. Between the trimmed V and J ends, which lost 4 bases and 2 bases, there was a span of 8 bases. Here the CDR3 DNA reads TGCGCCAGCAGTGCGCGGCCTCAAGAGACCCAGTACTTC. It yields the protein CASSARPQETQYF.

This clonotype was seen only a few times. The chain couples TRBV29-1 to TRBJ2-3; D unclear. V lost 4 bases and J 2 bases, leaving 7 bases between the germline ends. Germline CDR1 is SQVTM and CDR2 is ANQGSEA. The CDR3 has 12 amino acids. The CDR3 nucleotides are TGCAGCGTTGGCTCGGACACAGATACGCAGTATTTT. Protein sequence: CSVGSDTDTQYF.

The V gene is TRBV2, the J gene TRBJ1-5; no firm D call. Germline loops: CDR1 SNHLY, CDR2 FYNNEI. V lost 6 bases to trimming and J lost 11 bases, with 14 bases between them. The CDR3 is made up of 12 amino acids. This CDR3 reads CASSDPGIAQHF. CDR3 DNA sequence: TGTGCCAGCAGCGACCCGGGTATAGCCCAGCATTTT.

The chain uses TRBV25-1 and TRBJ2-1; possible D gene TRBD1, 5 bases. CDR3 size: 16 residues. Germline V gene data show CDR1 as MGHDK and CDR2 as SYGVNS. With 3 bases removed from V and 6 bases from J, the gap between germline ends came to 18 bases. This CDR3 reads CASSDPRQGVGNEQFF. The CDR3 DNA is TGTGCCAGCAGTGACCCTCGGCAGGGTGTGGGCAATGAGCAGTTCTTC. The whole variable domain, remainder taken from reference TRBV25-1 and TRBJ2-1, is EADIYQTPRYLVIGTGKKITLECSQTMGHDKMYWYQQDPGMELHLIHYSYGVNSTEKGDLSSESTVSRIRTEHFPLTLESARPSHTSQYLCASSDPRQGVGNEQFFGPGTRLTVL.

V and J are TRBV6-2 or TRBV6-3 and TRBJ2-1, with 8 bases identical to TRBD2. CDR1 and CDR2 from the germline V gene are MNHEY and SVGEGT. The CDR3 totals 10 residues. V gave up 6 bases and J gave up 15 bases; unmatched junction bases: 4. The CDR3, as DNA: TGTGCCAGCAGACGGGAGGGATGGTTCTTC. Its protein is CASRREGWFF.

This chain joins TRBV20-1 and TRBJ2-3; maybe TRBD2 (6 bases). This CDR3 is built from 14 residues. The ends were cut back, 6 bases at V and 2 bases at J, with 15 bases in the middle. Germline CDR1 and CDR2: DFQATT and SNEGSKA (reference sequence). CDR3 protein: CSARKRAATDTQYF. The DNA for the CDR3 is TGCAGTGCGAGAAAGCGGGCGGCCACAGATACGCAGTATTTT.

This clonotype showed up just a few times. The chain employs TRBV5-1 and TRBJ1-2, with 7 bases lining up with TRBD1. The V gene's germline CDR1 is SGHRS and CDR2 YFSETQ. The trim removed 2 bases at V and 6 bases at J, leaving 4 bases unmatched. The CDR3 covers 13 residues. CDR3 residues: CASSLGGNNGYTF. The CDR3 nucleotides read TGCGCCAGCAGCTTAGGGGGCAACAATGGCTACACCTTC. Based on the CDR3 plus reference TRBV5-1 and TRBJ1-2, the full variable domain is KAGVTQTPRYLIKTRGQQVTLSCSPISGHRSVSWYQQTPGQGLQFLFEYFSETQRNKGNFPGRFSGRQFSNSRSEMNVSTLELGDSALYLCASSLGGNNGYTFGSGTRLTVV.

This clonotype has a handful of counts. This sequence joins TRBV5-1 and TRBJ1-1; D remains unclear. The germline CDR1 and CDR2 sequences are SGHRS and YFSETQ. The CDR3 has 11 residues. V lost 4 bases, J lost 11 bases, and 12 bases lay in between. CDR3 sequence reads: CASSKDGRAFF. CDR3 in DNA: TGCGCCAGCAGCAAAGACGGGAGGGCTTTCTTT. Full variable domain (remainder filled in from reference TRBV5-1 and TRBJ1-1): KAGVTQTPRYLIKTRGQQVTLSCSPISGHRSVSWYQQTPGQGLQFLFEYFSETQRNKGNFPGRFSGRQFSNSRSEMNVSTLELGDSALYLCASSKDGRAFFGQGTRLTVV.

This clonotype has more than one count but fewer than ten. This chain connects TRBV20-1 to TRBJ1-5, with D possibly matching TRBD1 (6 bases). Trimming left V 5 bases short and J 1 base short, with 15 bases between. This CDR3 has 15 amino acids. Germline CDR1 is DFQATT and CDR2 is SNEGSKA (reference sequence). CDR3 amino acids: CSAAQQGESNQPQHF. CDR3 DNA: TGCAGTGCTGCTCAACAGGGTGAGAGCAATCAGCCCCAGCATTTT.

This clonotype appeared a few times. The chain has TRBV30 and TRBJ2-1, with a weak D call TRBD2 (6 bases). Trimming took 0 bases from V and 6 from J, leaving 12 bases between them. The CDR3 consists of 14 residues. Per germline, CDR1 GTSNPN and CDR2 SVGIG (reference sequence). Here the CDR3 DNA reads TGTGCCTGGAGTGTACGGGGGACCTCCAATGAGCAGTTCTTC. This encodes CAWSVRGTSNEQFF.

This clonotype was detected only a few times. J is TRBJ2-1 and V is TRBV6-2 or TRBV6-3; D not resolved. V was shortened by 10 bases and J by 0 bases, with 16 bases between the two germline ends. This CDR3 has 15 amino acids. Germline V gene data show CDR1 as MNHEY and CDR2 as SVGEGT. As DNA, the CDR3 is TGTGCCACGAGTCGACCGTGGAGCTCCTACAATGAGCAGTTCTTC. Translating gives CATSRPWSSYNEQFF.

CDR3 loop: CASSLEGSLNEQYF. Written as DNA, the CDR3 is TGTGCCAGCAGCTTAGAAGGGTCCCTTAACGAGCAGTACTTC. The rearrangement uses TRBV13 and TRBJ2-7; no clear D gene. This CDR3 spans 14 amino acids. Per germline, CDR1 PRHDT and CDR2 FYEKMQ (reference sequence). V gave up 1 base and J gave up 5 bases, with 12 bases separating them.

DNA of the CDR3: TGTGCCAGCTCAATTCAAGGGGGTATCGACACTGAAGCTTTCTTT. Protein sequence: CASSIQGGIDTEAFF. J is TRBJ1-1 and V is TRBV18; the D gene is possibly TRBD1 (6 bases). V was clipped by 5 bases and J by 3 bases, with 16 bases between them. The CDR3 is made up of 15 amino acids. Germline CDR1 KGHSH, CDR2 LQKENI.

This chain joins TRBV5-4 and TRBJ2-2; tentative D call: TRBD2 (6 bases). The CDR3 contains 16 residues. Germline lookup yields CDR1 SGHNT and CDR2 YYREEE (reference sequence). The V gene lost 0 bases and the J gene lost 5 bases, with 14 bases spanning the gap. CDR3 nucleotide sequence: TGTGCCAGCAGCTTGGCCGGCCTAGCGCGGACCGGGGAGCTGTTTTTT. Encoded protein: CASSLAGLARTGELFF.